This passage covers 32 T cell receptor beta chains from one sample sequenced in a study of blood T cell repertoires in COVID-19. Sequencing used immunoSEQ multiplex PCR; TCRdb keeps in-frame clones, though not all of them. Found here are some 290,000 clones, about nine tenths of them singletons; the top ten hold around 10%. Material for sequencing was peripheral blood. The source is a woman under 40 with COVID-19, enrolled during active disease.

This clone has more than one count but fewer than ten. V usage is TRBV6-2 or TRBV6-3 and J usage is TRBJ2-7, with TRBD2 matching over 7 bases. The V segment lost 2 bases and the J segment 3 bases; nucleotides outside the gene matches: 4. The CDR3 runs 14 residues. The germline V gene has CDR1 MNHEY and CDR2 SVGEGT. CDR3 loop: CASSYGAGVYEQYF. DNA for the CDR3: TGTGCCAGCAGTTACGGGGCGGGAGTCTACGAGCAGTACTTC.

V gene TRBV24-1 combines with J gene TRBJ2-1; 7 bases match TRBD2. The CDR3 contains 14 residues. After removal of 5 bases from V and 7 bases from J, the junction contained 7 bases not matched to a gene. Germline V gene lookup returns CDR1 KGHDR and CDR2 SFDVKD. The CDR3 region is CATSAPGRRNEQFF. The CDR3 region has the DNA TGTGCCACCAGTGCACCCGGGAGGCGGAATGAGCAGTTCTTC.

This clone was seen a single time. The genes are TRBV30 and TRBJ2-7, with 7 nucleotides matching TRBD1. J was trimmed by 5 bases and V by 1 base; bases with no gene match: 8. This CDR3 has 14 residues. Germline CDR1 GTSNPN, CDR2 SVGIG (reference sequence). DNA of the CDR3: TGTGCCTGGAGTGGGGGCAGGGGGACCGACGAGCAGTACTTC. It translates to CAWSGGRGTDEQYF.

This CDR3 reads CASSSGVSNLDTQYF. CDR3 nucleotides: TGTGCCAGCAGTTCAGGGGTTTCAAATCTCGATACGCAGTATTTT. This chain joins TRBV6-6 and TRBJ2-3; D possibly corresponds to TRBD1 (6 bases). The CDR3 length is 15 residues. The V end lost 4 bases, the J end lost 6 bases, and 17 bases lay between the germline ends. Germline V gene sequence: CDR1 MNHNY, CDR2 SVGAGI (reference sequence).

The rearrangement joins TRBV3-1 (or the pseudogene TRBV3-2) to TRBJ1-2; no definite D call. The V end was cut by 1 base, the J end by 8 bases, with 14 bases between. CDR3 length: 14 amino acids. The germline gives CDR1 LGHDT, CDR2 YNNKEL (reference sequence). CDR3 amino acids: CASSQVRGIGGYTF. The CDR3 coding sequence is TGTGCCAGCAGCCAAGTACGGGGAATCGGCGGCTACACCTTC.

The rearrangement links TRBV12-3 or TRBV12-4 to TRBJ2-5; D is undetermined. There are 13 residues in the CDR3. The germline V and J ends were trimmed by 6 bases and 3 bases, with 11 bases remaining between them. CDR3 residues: CASSPMRKETQYF. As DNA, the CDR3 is TGTGCCAGCAGCCCCATGAGGAAAGAGACCCAGTACTTC.

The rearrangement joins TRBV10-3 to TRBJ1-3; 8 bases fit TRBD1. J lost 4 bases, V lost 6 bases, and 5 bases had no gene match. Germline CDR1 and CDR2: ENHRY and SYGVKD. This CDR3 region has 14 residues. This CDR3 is CAIRSTGGGNTIYF. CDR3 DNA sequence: TGTGCCATCAGGTCCACAGGGGGAGGAAACACCATATATTTT.

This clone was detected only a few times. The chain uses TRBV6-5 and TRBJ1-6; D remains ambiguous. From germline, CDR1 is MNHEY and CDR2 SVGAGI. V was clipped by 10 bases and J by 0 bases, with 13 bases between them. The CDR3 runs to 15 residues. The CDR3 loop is CATYAGSSYNSPLHF. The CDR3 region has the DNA TGTGCCACTTACGCGGGGAGCTCCTATAATTCACCCCTCCACTTT.

The CDR3, as DNA: TGTGCCAGCAGTGAAGGGACAGGGCGCGGAAACACCATATATTTT. Translation gives CASSEGTGRGNTIYF. The V call is TRBV2, the J call TRBJ1-3, with TRBD1 matching 8 bases. Germline V gene sequence: CDR1 SNHLY, CDR2 FYNNEI. The CDR3 extends over 15 amino acids. J lost 4 bases, V lost 1 base, and 3 bases had no gene match.

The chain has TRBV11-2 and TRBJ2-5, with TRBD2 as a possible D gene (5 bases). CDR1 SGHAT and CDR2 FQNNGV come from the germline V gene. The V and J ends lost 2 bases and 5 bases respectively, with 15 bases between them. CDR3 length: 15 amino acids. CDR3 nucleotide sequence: TGTGCCAGCAGCTTACCCCTTAGCGCTAGGGAGACCCAGTACTTC. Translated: CASSLPLSARETQYF.

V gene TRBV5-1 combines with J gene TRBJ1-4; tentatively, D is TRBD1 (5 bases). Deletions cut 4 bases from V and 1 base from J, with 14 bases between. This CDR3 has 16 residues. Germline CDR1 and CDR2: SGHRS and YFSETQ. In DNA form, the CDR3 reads TGCGCCAGCAGCCTAGGGGCTGGTGTAACTAATGAAAAACTGTTTTTT. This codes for CASSLGAGVTNEKLFF.

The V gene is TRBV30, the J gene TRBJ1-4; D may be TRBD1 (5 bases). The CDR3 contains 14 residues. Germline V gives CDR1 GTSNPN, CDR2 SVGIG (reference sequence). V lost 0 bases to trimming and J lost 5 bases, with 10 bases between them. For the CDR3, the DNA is TGTGCCTGGAGTGTATTGGGGCCGAATGAAAAACTGTTTTTT. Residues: CAWSVLGPNEKLFF.

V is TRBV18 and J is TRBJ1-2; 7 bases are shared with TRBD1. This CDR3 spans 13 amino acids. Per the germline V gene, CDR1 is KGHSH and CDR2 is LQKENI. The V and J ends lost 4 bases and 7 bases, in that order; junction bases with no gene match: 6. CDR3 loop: CASSLGTASGYTF. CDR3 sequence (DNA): TGTGCCAGCTCACTAGGGACAGCAAGTGGCTACACCTTC.

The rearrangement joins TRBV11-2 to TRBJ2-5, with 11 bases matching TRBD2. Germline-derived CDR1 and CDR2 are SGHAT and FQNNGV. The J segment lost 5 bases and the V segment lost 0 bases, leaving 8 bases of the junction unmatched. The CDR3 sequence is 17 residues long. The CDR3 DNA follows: TGTGCCAGCAGCTTAGATCATACTAGCGGGAGAGGGGAGACCCAGTACTTC. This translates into CASSLDHTSGRGETQYF.

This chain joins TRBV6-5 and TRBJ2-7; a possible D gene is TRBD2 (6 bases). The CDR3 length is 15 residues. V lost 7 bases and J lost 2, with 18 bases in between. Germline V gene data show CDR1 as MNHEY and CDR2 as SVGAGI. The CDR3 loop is CASTRGGAAAYEQYF. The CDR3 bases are TGTGCCAGCACCCGAGGCGGGGCGGCTGCCTACGAGCAGTACTTC.

The CDR3, as DNA: TGTGCCAGCAGCCCCCTTAGCGGCACCAACACCGGGGAGCTGTTTTTT. Translation: CASSPLSGTNTGELFF. The V call is TRBV5-5, the J call TRBJ2-2; TRBD2 might be the D (6 bases). Trimming removed 4 bases at V and 2 bases at J, with 15 bases between. This CDR3 contains 16 residues. CDR1 and CDR2 (germline): SGHKS, YYEKEE (reference sequence).

CDR3 residues: CASSVDPAGGWSLPETQYF. The CDR3 nucleotides are TGTGCCAGCAGCGTAGATCCAGCGGGAGGTTGGTCCCTACCCGAGACCCAGTACTTC. V usage is TRBV9 and J usage is TRBJ2-5; 9 nucleotides line up with TRBD2. CDR1 is SGDLS and CDR2 is YYNGEE in the germline V gene. The CDR3 has 19 residues. V shed 0 bases, J shed 5 bases, and the junction held 17 bases outside the gene matches. Together with reference TRBV9 and TRBJ2-5, the CDR3 gives the full variable domain: DSGVTQTPKHLITATGQRVTLRCSPRSGDLSVYWYQQSLDQGLQFLIQYYNGEERAKGNILERFSAQQFPDLHSELNLSSLELGDSALYFCASSVDPAGGWSLPETQYFGPGTRLLVL.

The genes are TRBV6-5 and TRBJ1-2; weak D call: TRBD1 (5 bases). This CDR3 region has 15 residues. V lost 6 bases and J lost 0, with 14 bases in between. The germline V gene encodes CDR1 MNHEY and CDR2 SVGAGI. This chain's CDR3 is CASRPGGDPNYGYTF. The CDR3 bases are TGTGCCAGCAGACCGGGGGGGGACCCTAACTATGGCTACACCTTC.

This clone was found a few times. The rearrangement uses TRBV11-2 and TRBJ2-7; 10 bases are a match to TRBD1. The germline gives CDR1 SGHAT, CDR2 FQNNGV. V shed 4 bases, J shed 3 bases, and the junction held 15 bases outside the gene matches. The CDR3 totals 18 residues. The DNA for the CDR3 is TGTGCCAGCAGCTCCCCGTTCGGGGGACAGGGGTCCTACTACGAGCAGTACTTC. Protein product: CASSSPFGGQGSYYEQYF.

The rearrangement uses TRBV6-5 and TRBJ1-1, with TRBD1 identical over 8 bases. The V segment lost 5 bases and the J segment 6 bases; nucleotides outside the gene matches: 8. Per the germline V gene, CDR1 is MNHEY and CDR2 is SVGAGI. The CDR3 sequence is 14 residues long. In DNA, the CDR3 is TGTGCCAGCAGTCAAAGAGGACAGGGCGCTGAAGCTTTCTTT. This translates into CASSQRGQGAEAFF.

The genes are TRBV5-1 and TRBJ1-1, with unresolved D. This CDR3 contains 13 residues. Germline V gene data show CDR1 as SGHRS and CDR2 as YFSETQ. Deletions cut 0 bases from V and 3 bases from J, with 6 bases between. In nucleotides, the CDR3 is TGCGCCAGCAGCTTGGCGGGATACACTGAAGCTTTCTTT. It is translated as CASSLAGYTEAFF.

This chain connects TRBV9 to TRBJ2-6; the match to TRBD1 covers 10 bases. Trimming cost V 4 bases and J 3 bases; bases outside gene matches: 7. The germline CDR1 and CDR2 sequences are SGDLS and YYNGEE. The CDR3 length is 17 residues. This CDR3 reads CASSFRQGAIGANVLTF. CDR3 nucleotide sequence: TGTGCCAGCAGCTTCCGACAGGGGGCAATTGGGGCCAACGTCCTGACTTTC.

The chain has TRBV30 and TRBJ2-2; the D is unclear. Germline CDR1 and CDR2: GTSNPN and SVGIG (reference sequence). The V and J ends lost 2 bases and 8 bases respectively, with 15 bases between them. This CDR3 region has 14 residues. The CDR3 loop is CAWSFLGSWGELFF. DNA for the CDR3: TGTGCCTGGAGTTTCCTGGGCTCTTGGGGGGAGCTGTTTTTT.

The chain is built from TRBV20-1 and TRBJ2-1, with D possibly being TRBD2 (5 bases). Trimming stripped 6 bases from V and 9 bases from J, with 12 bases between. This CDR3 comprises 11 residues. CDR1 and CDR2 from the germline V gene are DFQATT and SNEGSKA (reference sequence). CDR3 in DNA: TGCAGTGCCGCCATGGGAGTTGAGCAGTTCTTC. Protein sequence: CSAAMGVEQFF.

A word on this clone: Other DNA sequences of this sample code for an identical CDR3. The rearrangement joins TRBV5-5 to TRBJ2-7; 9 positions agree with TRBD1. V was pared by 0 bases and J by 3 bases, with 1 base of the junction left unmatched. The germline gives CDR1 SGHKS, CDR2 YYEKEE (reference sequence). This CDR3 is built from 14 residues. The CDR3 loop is CASSLEGQGYEQYF. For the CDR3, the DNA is TGTGCCAGCAGCTTGGAGGGACAGGGCTACGAGCAGTACTTC. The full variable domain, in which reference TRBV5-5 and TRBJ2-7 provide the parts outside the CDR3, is DAGVTQSPTHLIKTRGQQVTLRCSPISGHKSVSWYQQVLGQGPQFIFQYYEKEERGRGNFPDRFSARQFPNYSSELNVNALLLGDSALYLCASSLEGQGYEQYFGPGTRLTVT.

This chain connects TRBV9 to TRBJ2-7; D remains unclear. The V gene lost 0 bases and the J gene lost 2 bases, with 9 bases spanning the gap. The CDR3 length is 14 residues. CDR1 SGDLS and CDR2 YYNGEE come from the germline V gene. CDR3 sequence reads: CASSVDPVPYEQYF. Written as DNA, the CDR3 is TGTGCCAGCAGCGTAGACCCAGTCCCCTACGAGCAGTACTTC.

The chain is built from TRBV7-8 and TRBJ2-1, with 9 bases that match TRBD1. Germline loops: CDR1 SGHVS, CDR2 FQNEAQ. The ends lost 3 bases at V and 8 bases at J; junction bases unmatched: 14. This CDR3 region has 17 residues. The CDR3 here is CASSFFPPGQGRHEQFF. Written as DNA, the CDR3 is TGTGCCAGCAGCTTTTTCCCACCGGGACAGGGCCGCCATGAGCAGTTCTTC.

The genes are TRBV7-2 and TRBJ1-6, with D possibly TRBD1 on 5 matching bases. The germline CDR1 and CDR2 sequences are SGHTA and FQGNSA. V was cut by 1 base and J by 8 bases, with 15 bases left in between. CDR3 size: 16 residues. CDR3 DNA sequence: TGTGCCAGCAGCTTAGTCCTCGGGGGGGGATATTCACCCCTCCACTTT. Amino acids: CASSLVLGGGYSPLHF.

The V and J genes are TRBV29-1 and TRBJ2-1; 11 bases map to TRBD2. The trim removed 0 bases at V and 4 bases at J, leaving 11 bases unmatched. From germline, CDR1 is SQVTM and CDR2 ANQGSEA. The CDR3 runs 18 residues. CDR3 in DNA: TGCAGCGTTGAAGATGAGGTAACTAGCGGGAGATTTTACAATGAGCAGTTCTTC. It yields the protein CSVEDEVTSGRFYNEQFF.

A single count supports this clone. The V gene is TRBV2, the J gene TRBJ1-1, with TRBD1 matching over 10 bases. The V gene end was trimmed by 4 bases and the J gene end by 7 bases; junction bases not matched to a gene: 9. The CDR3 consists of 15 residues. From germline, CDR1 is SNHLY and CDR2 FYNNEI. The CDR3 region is CASSVNRDRGSEAFF. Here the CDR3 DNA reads TGTGCCAGCAGTGTAAACCGGGACAGGGGCAGTGAAGCTTTCTTT.

The DNA of the CDR3 is TGTGCCACCAGCAGACGGGGATTCGACACTGAAGCTTTCTTT. Translation gives CATSRRGFDTEAFF. J is TRBJ1-1 and V is TRBV15; D unclear. Per the germline V gene, CDR1 is LNHNV and CDR2 is YYDKDF (reference sequence). CDR3 length: 14 residues. Deletions cut 2 bases from V and 3 bases from J, with 10 bases between.

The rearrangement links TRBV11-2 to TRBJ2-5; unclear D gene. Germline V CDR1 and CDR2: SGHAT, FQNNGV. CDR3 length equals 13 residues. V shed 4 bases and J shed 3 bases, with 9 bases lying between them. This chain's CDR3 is CASSSPGEETQYF. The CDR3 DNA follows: TGTGCCAGCAGCTCACCCGGAGAAGAGACCCAGTACTTC.